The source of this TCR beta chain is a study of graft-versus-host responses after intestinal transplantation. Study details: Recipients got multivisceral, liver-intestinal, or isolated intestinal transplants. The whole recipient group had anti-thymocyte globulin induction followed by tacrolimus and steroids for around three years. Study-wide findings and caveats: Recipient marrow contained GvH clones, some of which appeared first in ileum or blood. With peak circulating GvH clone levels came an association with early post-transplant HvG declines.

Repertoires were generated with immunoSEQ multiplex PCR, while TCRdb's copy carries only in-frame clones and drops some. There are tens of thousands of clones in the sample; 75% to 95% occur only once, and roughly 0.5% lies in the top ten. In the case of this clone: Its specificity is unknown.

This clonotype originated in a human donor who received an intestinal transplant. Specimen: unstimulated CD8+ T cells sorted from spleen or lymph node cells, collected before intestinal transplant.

CDR3 protein: CASSVQAGQETQYF. In DNA, the CDR3 is TGTGCCAGCAGCGTGCAAGCGGGGCAAGAGACCCAGTACTTC. The V call is TRBV11-3, the J call TRBJ2-5, with 7 bases matching TRBD2. From germline, CDR1 is SGHNT and CDR2 YENEEA. Trimming took 5 bases from V and 2 from J; bases not matched to a gene: 5. The CDR3 covers 14 residues.